The 14 T cell receptor beta chains presented below share a single source sample, sequenced in a study of blood T cell repertoires in COVID-19. Sequencing was performed with immunoSEQ multiplex PCR; in TCRdb, only in-frame clones are kept and a portion is missing. This repertoire shows 230,000 or so clones, more than 85% found once; its top ten account for 1.5% to 2%. Sequencing used peripheral blood. These TCRs come from a middle-aged man with active or convalescent COVID-19.

The chain uses TRBV5-8 and TRBJ2-7, with D possibly being TRBD2 (6 bases). Trimming pared 2 bases from V and 1 base from J, leaving 13 bases between. The germline V gene encodes CDR1 SGHTS and CDR2 YDEGEE. The CDR3 contains 15 residues. DNA of the CDR3: TGTGCCAGCAGCTTACACGGCGGGGAGTCCTACGAGCAGTACTTC. Its protein is CASSLHGGESYEQYF.

The chain joins TRBV14 to TRBJ2-6, with D unresolved. V lost 4 bases and J 4 bases, leaving 11 bases between the germline ends. This CDR3 region has 15 residues. The germline CDR1 and CDR2 sequences are SGHDN and FVKESK. The CDR3 DNA sequence: TGTGCCAGCAGCCCGTTCCCCCTCGGGGCCAACGTCCTGACTTTC. Encoded protein: CASSPFPLGANVLTF.

The chain uses TRBV4-1 and TRBJ1-2; D gene unclear. The CDR3 length is 15 residues. Germline CDR1 reads MGHRA; CDR2 reads YSYEKL. Trimming took off 5 bases at V and 0 bases at J, with 13 bases between the two ends. This CDR3 is CASSATPRANYGYTF. The CDR3 DNA reads TGCGCCAGCAGCGCAACACCCCGGGCTAACTATGGCTACACCTTC.

The chain couples TRBV27 to TRBJ2-1, with D unresolved. Germline V lookup: CDR1 MNHEY, CDR2 SMNVEV (reference sequence). The CDR3 contains 12 residues. V lost 4 bases and J lost 3, with 4 bases in between. CDR3 residues: CASSSYYNEQFF. In DNA form, the CDR3 reads TGTGCCAGCAGTTCTTACTACAATGAGCAGTTCTTC.

The rearrangement uses TRBV6-6 and TRBJ1-1; maybe TRBD1 (5 bases). CDR1 MNHNY and CDR2 SVGAGI come from the germline V gene (reference sequence). V gave up 0 bases and J gave up 3 bases, with 8 bases separating them. CDR3 length: 14 residues. The DNA for the CDR3 is TGTGCCAGCAGTTACTCGTCCAGGGACACTGAAGCTTTCTTT. Residues: CASSYSSRDTEAFF.

This sequence joins TRBV6-6 and TRBJ2-1; 7 nucleotides match TRBD1. The germline V gene encodes CDR1 MNHNY and CDR2 SVGAGI (reference sequence). Germline trimming cut 2 bases from V and 5 bases from J; bases unmatched to any gene: 9. This CDR3 has 16 residues. CDR3 amino acids: CASSYVGGHKDNEQFF. CDR3 DNA: TGTGCCAGCAGTTACGTAGGGGGCCATAAAGACAATGAGCAGTTCTTC.

V and J are TRBV5-1 and TRBJ2-1; D might be TRBD2 (7 bases). The CDR3 is made up of 14 amino acids. Germline V lookup: CDR1 SGHRS, CDR2 YFSETQ. V lost 4 bases, J lost 7 bases, and 15 bases lay in between. CDR3 amino acids: CASSTGGRGNEQFF. The CDR3 coding sequence is TGCGCCAGCAGCACGGGGGGCCGGGGTAATGAGCAGTTCTTC.

This sequence joins TRBV29-1 and TRBJ2-7, with 7 bases that match TRBD2. With V trimmed by 7 bases and J by 2 bases, 8 bases remained unmatched. Germline loops: CDR1 SQVTM, CDR2 ANQGSEA. The CDR3 extends over 13 amino acids. Here the CDR3 reads CSARTSYTYEQYF. CDR3 nucleotide sequence: TGCAGCGCCAGGACTAGTTACACCTACGAGCAGTACTTC.

J is TRBJ1-4 and V is TRBV30, with D possibly matching TRBD1 (6 bases). Deletions cut 1 base from V and 1 base from J, with 16 bases between. The CDR3 runs to 17 residues. Germline V gives CDR1 GTSNPN, CDR2 SVGIG (reference sequence). The chain's CDR3 is CAWSEFDLRGTNEKLFF. CDR3 nucleotide sequence: TGTGCCTGGAGTGAATTTGATCTCAGGGGAACTAATGAAAAACTGTTTTTT.

This chain joins TRBV6-1 and TRBJ2-1; 8 positions agree with TRBD2. CDR3 length: 15 residues. From germline, CDR1 is MNHNS and CDR2 SASEGT. V gave up 2 bases and J gave up 7 bases; unmatched junction bases: 7. DNA of the CDR3: TGTGCCAGCAGTGAAATCGGTAGCGGGATGAATGAGCAGTTCTTC. Translating it yields CASSEIGSGMNEQFF.

The chain is built from TRBV7-2 and TRBJ2-5; D is undetermined. Germline loops: CDR1 SGHTA, CDR2 FQGNSA. The V end lost 5 bases, the J end lost 1 base, and 14 bases lay between the germline ends. This CDR3 is 15 amino acids long. This CDR3 is CASSLRRGTQETQYF. CDR3 nucleotides: TGTGCCAGCAGCCTCCGCCGCGGCACCCAAGAGACCCAGTACTTC.

This chain connects TRBV2 to TRBJ2-4, with D maybe TRBD1 (6 bases). V lost 6 bases to trimming and J lost 7 bases, with 16 bases between them. Germline lookup yields CDR1 SNHLY and CDR2 FYNNEI. The CDR3 covers 14 residues. This CDR3 is CASRDPGDVNIQYF. The CDR3 DNA reads as TGTGCCAGCAGGGACCCAGGGGACGTGAACATTCAGTACTTC.

In nucleotides, the CDR3 is TGTGCCAGCAGTTTATCCCCCCCACTAGCGGGAGCAACTGATACGCAGTATTTT. It encodes CASSLSPPLAGATDTQYF. V gene TRBV27 combines with J gene TRBJ2-3; TRBD2 aligns across 11 bases. Germline V gives CDR1 MNHEY, CDR2 SMNVEV (reference sequence). The CDR3 has 18 residues. With 0 bases clipped from V and 6 bases from J, the junction kept 11 bases outside the gene matches.

This clone is a singleton in its sample. The rearrangement joins TRBV27 to TRBJ2-7; 7 bases align to TRBD1. Germline-derived CDR1 and CDR2 are MNHEY and SMNVEV (reference sequence). The CDR3 extends over 16 amino acids. Trimming removed 7 bases from V and 0 bases from J; junction bases left unmatched: 12. As DNA, the CDR3 is TGTGCCAGCATGAAACAGGGGTCCATGTCCTCCTACGAGCAGTACTTC. Translating gives CASMKQGSMSSYEQYF.